This T cell receptor (beta chain) originates from a study of cytomegalovirus exposure and HLA in healthy donors. Study-level results: In vitro, three CMV-associated chains proved specific for CMV antigens.

The PCR made use of 60 Vbeta and 13 Jbeta primers. TCRdb's table, derived via immunoSEQ multiplex PCR, lists solely in-frame clones and lacks some. This sample has roughly 120,000 clones; over 70% occur once, and the top ten carry 2.9%. Concerning this clone itself: Antigen unknown.

Healthy bone marrow donors formed the donor group. The CDR3 is 16 amino acids. The germline V gene encodes CDR1 SNHLY and CDR2 FYNNEI. After removal of 11 bases from V and 5 bases from J, the junction contained 15 bases not matched to a gene. The chain carries TRBV2 and TRBJ2-2; 9 nucleotides match TRBD1. Sample: PBMCs. The receptor's source is a middle-aged woman in good health and CMV-seropositive. The CDR3 coding sequence is TGTGCCGGCAAACCGGGACAGGGATTTGGGACCGGGGAGCTGTTTTTT. Residues: CAGKPGQGFGTGELFF.